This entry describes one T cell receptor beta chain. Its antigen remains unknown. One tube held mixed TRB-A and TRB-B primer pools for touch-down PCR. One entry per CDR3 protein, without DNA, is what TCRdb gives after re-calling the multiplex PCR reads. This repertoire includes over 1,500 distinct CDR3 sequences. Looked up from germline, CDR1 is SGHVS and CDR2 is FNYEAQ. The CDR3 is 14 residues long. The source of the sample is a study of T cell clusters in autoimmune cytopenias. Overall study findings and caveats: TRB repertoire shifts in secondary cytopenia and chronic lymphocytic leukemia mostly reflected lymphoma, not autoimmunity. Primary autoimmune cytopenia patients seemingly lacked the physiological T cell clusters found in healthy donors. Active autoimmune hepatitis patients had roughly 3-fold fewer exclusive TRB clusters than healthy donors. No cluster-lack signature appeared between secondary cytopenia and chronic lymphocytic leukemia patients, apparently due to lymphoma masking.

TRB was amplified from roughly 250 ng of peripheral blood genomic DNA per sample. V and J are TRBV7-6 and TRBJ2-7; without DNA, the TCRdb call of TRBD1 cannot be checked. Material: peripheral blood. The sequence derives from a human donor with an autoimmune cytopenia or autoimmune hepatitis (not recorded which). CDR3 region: CASSLGQGMYEQYF.